Presented here are 21 T cell receptor beta chains from one specimen sequenced in a study of CD8 T cells in Susac syndrome. The authors reverse transcribed about 0.5 to 1 ug RNA with random hexamers. TCRdb reprocessed the immunoSEQ multiplex PCR reads with MiXCR, giving one entry per CDR3 protein. The sample shows 110,000 to 150,000 distinct CDR3 sequences, approximately 96% of them seen only once. Source material: CD4+ T cells from PBMCs. The receptor source for this set is a human donor with Susac syndrome.

The rearrangement links TRBV15 to TRBJ1-4; TRBD1 is a possible D gene (5 bases). Germline V gene data show CDR1 as LNHNV and CDR2 as YYDKDF (reference sequence). V dropped 9 bases and J dropped 2 bases, with 10 bases sitting between them. The CDR3 covers 13 residues. The CDR3 DNA reads TGTGCCACGCAGCGGGGCACTAATGAAAAACTGTTTTTT. It is translated as CATQRGTNEKLFF. Full variable domain (missing parts from reference TRBV15 and TRBJ1-4): DAMVIQNPRYQVTQFGKPVTLSCSQTLNHNVMYWYQQKSSQAPKLLFHYYDKDFNNEADTPDNFQSRRPNTSFCFLDIRSPGLGDTAMYLCATQRGTNEKLFFGSGTQLSVL.

This chain uses TRBV5-4 with TRBJ1-2; TRBD1 might be the D (6 bases). CDR1 is SGHNT and CDR2 is YYREEE in the germline V gene (reference sequence). Trimming left V 4 bases short and J 5 bases short, with 15 bases between. This CDR3 is 14 amino acids long. The CDR3 bases are TGTGCCAGCAGCAGGGACACGAATGCTTATGGCTACACCTTC. Translating it yields CASSRDTNAYGYTF.

The chain uses TRBV3-1 and TRBJ2-1, with D uncertain. Germline lookup yields CDR1 LGHDT and CDR2 YNNKEL (reference sequence). With 1 base removed from V and 8 bases from J, the gap between germline ends came to 6 bases. This CDR3 contains 12 residues. The CDR3 DNA is TGTGCCAGCAGCCAAGTCAAGGATGAGCAGTTCTTC. This encodes CASSQVKDEQFF.

The J gene is TRBJ2-4, the V gene TRBV5-1; D is perhaps TRBD2 (5 bases). This CDR3 has 14 amino acids. In germline, CDR1 is SGHRS, CDR2 YFSETQ. V gave up 2 bases and J gave up 5 bases, with 11 bases separating them. The CDR3 region has the DNA TGCGCCAGCAGCTTCAGTGGAGGCGAAAACATTCAGTACTTC. Protein sequence: CASSFSGGENIQYF.

The chain employs TRBV12-3 or TRBV12-4 and TRBJ1-1; D gene uncertain. Trimming took 0 bases from V and 2 from J, leaving 7 bases between them. The length of the CDR3 is 14 residues. CDR3 coding DNA: TGTGCCAGCAGTTTAGCACTTGCTAACACTGAAGCTTTCTTT. Its protein is CASSLALANTEAFF.

V usage is TRBV2 and J usage is TRBJ1-1; 7 positions agree with TRBD1. Unmatched junction bases numbered 8, after V lost 5 bases and J lost 2 bases. The V gene's germline CDR1 is SNHLY and CDR2 FYNNEI. The CDR3 has 15 residues. CDR3 coding DNA: TGTGCCAGCAGTATGGGAAGGGACAGAAACACTGAAGCTTTCTTT. It encodes CASSMGRDRNTEAFF.

This chain joins TRBV7-3 and TRBJ2-3, with D unresolved. V lost 6 bases and J lost 9, with 16 bases in between. CDR1 and CDR2 from the germline V gene are SGHTA and FQGTGA. CDR3 length: 13 residues. CDR3 sequence (DNA): TGTGCCAGCAGTCTTAGATTCCTCGAGACGCAGTATTTT. This encodes CASSLRFLETQYF.

This chain joins TRBV20-1 and TRBJ1-1, with a tentative D call TRBD1 (5 bases). Germline CDR1 DFQATT, CDR2 SNEGSKA (reference sequence). The CDR3 extends over 13 amino acids. V was shortened by 6 bases and J by 5 bases, with 16 bases between the two germline ends. CDR3 DNA sequence: TGCAGTGCCATGGGGCAGGGAGTTACTGAAGCTTTCTTT. Amino acid sequence: CSAMGQGVTEAFF.

The genes are TRBV20-1 and TRBJ2-7, with 9 bases aligning to TRBD2. There are 14 residues in the CDR3. Per germline, CDR1 DFQATT and CDR2 SNEGSKA (reference sequence). Unmatched junction bases numbered 9, after V lost 5 bases and J lost 4 bases. CDR3 protein: CSARRLAESYEQYF. The CDR3 bases are TGCAGTGCTCGAAGACTAGCGGAGAGTTACGAGCAGTACTTC.

The chain is built from TRBV29-1 and TRBJ1-2; D call uncertain. The CDR3 totals 12 residues. The ends were cut back, 2 bases at V and 10 bases at J, with 14 bases in the middle. Germline CDR1 and CDR2: SQVTM and ANQGSEA. Here the CDR3 reads CSVESGPSTYTF. The CDR3 DNA follows: TGCAGCGTTGAATCGGGCCCCTCGACCTACACCTTC.

The V gene is TRBV2, the J gene TRBJ1-1; no definite D call. V lost 6 bases and J lost 0, with 8 bases in between. The germline V gene encodes CDR1 SNHLY and CDR2 FYNNEI. There are 13 residues in the CDR3. The CDR3 region is CASRSSMNTEAFF. The CDR3, as DNA: TGTGCCAGCAGGTCATCAATGAACACTGAAGCTTTCTTT.

The V call is TRBV18, the J call TRBJ2-7; 7 bases are a match to TRBD2. CDR1 is KGHSH, CDR2 LQKENI, per germline. The CDR3 is made up of 14 amino acids. After removal of 3 bases from V and 6 bases from J, the junction contained 8 bases not matched to a gene. The CDR3 spells CASSPRQGGVEQYF. The CDR3 DNA reads as TGTGCCAGCTCACCTAGGCAGGGAGGGGTCGAGCAGTACTTC.

The CDR3 loop reads CASSLAGTNTEAFF. DNA of the CDR3: TGTGCCAGCAGTTTAGCAGGGACAAACACTGAAGCTTTCTTT. The rearrangement uses TRBV12-3 or TRBV12-4 and TRBJ1-1; weak D call: TRBD1 (6 bases). The CDR3 consists of 14 residues. V was shortened by 0 bases and J by 2 bases, with 7 bases between the two germline ends.

This chain links TRBV20-1 with TRBJ1-4; D gene uncertain. V was clipped by 6 bases and J by 0 bases, with 8 bases between them. CDR3 length: 13 residues. In germline, CDR1 is DFQATT, CDR2 SNEGSKA (reference sequence). DNA for the CDR3: TGCAGTGCCCGCGCCTCAACTAATGAAAAACTGTTTTTT. It encodes CSARASTNEKLFF.

The chain is built from TRBV7-9 and TRBJ2-1; a possible D gene is TRBD2 (5 bases). The CDR3 loop spans 13 amino acids. Germline V gene lookup returns CDR1 SEHNR and CDR2 FQNEAQ (reference sequence). V was pared by 1 base and J by 7 bases, with 8 bases between. The CDR3 nucleotides read TGTGCCAGCAGCTTAGGGTGGGAGAATGAGCAGTTCTTC. It translates to CASSLGWENEQFF.

This chain joins TRBV5-1 and TRBJ2-5; D not resolved. Per germline, CDR1 SGHRS and CDR2 YFSETQ. V lost 0 bases, J lost 0 bases, and 3 bases lay in between. The CDR3 contains 13 residues. The CDR3 DNA sequence: TGCGCCAGCAGCTTGGGGGACCAAGAGACCCAGTACTTC. Translating it yields CASSLGDQETQYF.

V gene TRBV18 combines with J gene TRBJ2-3, with 13 bases that match TRBD2. The CDR3 contains 16 residues. J was trimmed by 3 bases and V by 4 bases; bases with no gene match: 4. Germline CDR1 reads KGHSH; CDR2 reads LQKENI. This CDR3 reads CASSQRLAGGTDTQYF. The CDR3 DNA reads as TGTGCCAGCTCACAGAGACTAGCGGGAGGAACAGATACGCAGTATTTT.

This chain links TRBV14 with TRBJ1-1; 8 bases line up with TRBD1. Trimming at V came to 2 bases and at J to 4 bases, leaving 3 bases not matched to a gene. The CDR3 length is 14 residues. The germline CDR1 and CDR2 sequences are SGHDN and FVKESK. CDR3 in DNA: TGTGCCAGCAGCCAATCCGGACAGGGCACTGAAGCTTTCTTT. Translating it yields CASSQSGQGTEAFF.

A single count supports this clonotype. The J gene is TRBJ2-2, the V gene TRBV15; D ambiguous. The V end was cut by 0 bases, the J end by 5 bases, with 4 bases between. Per the germline V gene, CDR1 is LNHNV and CDR2 is YYDKDF (reference sequence). This CDR3 contains 13 residues. CDR3: CATSRDGTGELFF. The CDR3 DNA reads as TGTGCCACCAGCAGAGATGGGACCGGGGAGCTGTTTTTT.

V gene TRBV12-3 or TRBV12-4 combines with J gene TRBJ1-5, with a tentative D call TRBD1 (6 bases). The CDR3 runs 15 residues. V was cut by 5 bases and J by 2 bases, with 13 bases left in between. CDR3 region: CASSPRDTRNQPQHF. The CDR3 DNA sequence: TGTGCCAGCAGTCCCCGGGACACTCGCAATCAGCCCCAGCATTTT.

V and J are TRBV29-1 and TRBJ1-1; D not resolved. There are 11 residues in the CDR3. V lost 4 bases and J 3 bases, leaving 6 bases between the germline ends. CDR1 is SQVTM and CDR2 is ANQGSEA in the germline V gene. The CDR3 sequence: CSVVADTEAFF. CDR3 nucleotide sequence: TGCAGCGTTGTGGCCGACACTGAAGCTTTCTTT.